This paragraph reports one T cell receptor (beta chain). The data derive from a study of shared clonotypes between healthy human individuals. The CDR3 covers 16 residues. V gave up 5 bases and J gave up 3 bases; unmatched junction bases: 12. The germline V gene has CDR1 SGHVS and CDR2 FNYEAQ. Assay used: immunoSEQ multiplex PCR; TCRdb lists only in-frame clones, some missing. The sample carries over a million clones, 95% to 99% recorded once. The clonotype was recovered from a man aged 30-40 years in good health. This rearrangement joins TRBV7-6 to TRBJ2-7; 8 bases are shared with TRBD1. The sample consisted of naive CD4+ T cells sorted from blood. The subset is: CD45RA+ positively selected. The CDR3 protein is CASSASTGAVLYEQYF. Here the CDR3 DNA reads TGTGCCAGCAGCGCCTCGACAGGGGCGGTACTCTACGAGCAGTACTTC.